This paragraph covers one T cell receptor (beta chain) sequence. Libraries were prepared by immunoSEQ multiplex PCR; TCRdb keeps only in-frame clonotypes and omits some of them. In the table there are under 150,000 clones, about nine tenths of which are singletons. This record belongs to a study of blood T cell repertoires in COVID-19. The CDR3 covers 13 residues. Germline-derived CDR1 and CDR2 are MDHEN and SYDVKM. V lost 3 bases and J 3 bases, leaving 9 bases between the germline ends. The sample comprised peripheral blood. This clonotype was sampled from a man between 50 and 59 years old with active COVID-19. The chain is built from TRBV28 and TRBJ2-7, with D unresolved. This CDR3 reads CASSLFESYEQYF. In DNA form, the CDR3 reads TGTGCCAGCAGTTTGTTCGAGAGCTACGAGCAGTACTTC.